Described below is a single T cell receptor (beta chain) sequence and its context. It has no known antigen specificity. No much larger clonotype is one base removed from it; base qualities were not supplied. The immunoSEQ hsTCRbeta Kit was used to sequence TCR beta CDR3 regions from DNA. From the authors' description of their analysis: TCR sequencing data were analysed with the ImmunoSEQ Analyzer. T cell clonality was defined as 1 minus Pielou's evenness, as computed on productive rearrangements. The inverse Simpson index, applied to productive templates, was used to measure T cell diversity. T cell density was defined as TCR beta template counts normalized to usable DNA, with usable DNA estimated by amplification and sequencing of housekeeping genes. Two-sided Kruskal-Wallis tests were used to compare TCR metrics between histologic stages. TCRdb re-hosts the immuneACCESS table, in-frame sequences only. Its copies lack some clones; in the studies checked, an unresolved V gene accounts for under half of them, and the cause for the rest is not known. D and trimming come from the DNA, and the V and J calls and clone size come from that table. The sample contains 20,000 to 25,000 clones, approximately 71% of them found a single time. The ten largest account for around 5.6% of the sample.

This specimen belongs to a study of immune evolution from preneoplasia to lung adenocarcinoma (dated by TCRdb to about 2021). With respect to the entire study: HLA loss of heterozygosity was observed in roughly 6.8%, 16% and 36% of AIS, MIA and ADC lesions, respectively, and was not observed in any AAH lesions. Immune contexture across lung adenocarcinoma precursors and invasive adenocarcinoma was profiled using immune gene expression, TCR sequencing and multiplex immunofluorescence. Resected precursor lesions (AAH, AIS, MIA) and invasive adenocarcinomas were compared against paired morphologically normal lung tissue. Sample size was based on specimen availability rather than a prior power calculation. Whole exome sequencing and methylation data from the same cohort of nodules were integrated with the immune data. The overall cohort comprised 55 or so patients with pulmonary nodules who underwent surgical resection. A total of more than 40 patients contributed TCR sequencing data. According to the study, about a hundred samples went through TCR sequencing. Class I HLA alleles were inferred from exome data with POLYSOLVER, and allele-specific HLA loss was detected with LOHHLA.

General conclusions and limits of the study: The highest top T cell clone frequencies were observed in normal lung, and a progressive decrease in top T cell clone frequencies appeared to occur from AAH through AIS, MIA and invasive adenocarcinoma. The highest T cell clonality was observed in KRAS-mutant nodules compared with EGFR-mutant or double wild-type lesions. Because all patients were from Japan and China, applicability to Western populations was uncertain. Normal lung showed the highest clonality, whereas later-stage lesions appeared to have higher T cell density and diversity but lower clonality. Findings were based on association rather than direct causation; larger cohorts with long-term follow-up and longitudinal biopsies were deemed needed.

Taken from cysteine to phenylalanine, the CDR3 has 14 residues. The CDR3 DNA has 42 bases and is translated from base 1. The CDR1 and CDR2 encoded by the germline V gene (reference sequence) are GTSNPN and SVGIG. V gives up 1 base and J gives up 4 bases, and the segment between their germline ends measures 11 bases. Patients underwent resection in Japan or China between about 2014 and 2017. Two lung cancer pathologists independently reviewed H&E slides to confirm the histologic diagnosis of every case. Premalignant or tumor cells were enriched for nucleic acid extraction by macro-dissection performed after pathologic assessment. The AllPrep DNA/RNA FFPE Kit was used to isolate DNA from FFPE tissue.

Material: FFPE invasive lung adenocarcinoma tissue. The cell subset or site label on this specimen signifies: frankly invasive lung adenocarcinoma (ADC). The chain joins TRBV30 to TRBJ2-4; the D gene assignment is ambiguous. The clonotype originates from a person in their sixties with lung adenocarcinoma. The CDR3 protein sequence reads: CAWSGGYGKNIQYF. In nucleotide form, the sequence is TGTGCCTGGAGTGGTGGGTATGGGAAAAACATTCAGTACTTC.